The 9 T cell receptor beta chains below come from one sample, sequenced in a study of vaccination effects on CD4 cells after COVID-19. Using immunoSEQ multiplex PCR, the repertoire was profiled, and TCRdb retains in-frame clones only, with some absent. The sample gives about 73,000 clones, approximately 73% of which show up once; approximately 2.2% is in the top ten. Their antigens remain unidentified. Culture lasted about ten days before CD4+ T cell isolation. Vaccine administered to participants consisted of two doses of either BNT162b2 or mRNA-1273. The sequencing here drew on CD4+ T cells from PBMCs cultured without peptide, taken after COVID-19 vaccination. The receptors stem from a human donor who received a COVID-19 vaccine.

The chain carries TRBV2 and TRBJ2-7; perhaps TRBD1 as D (8 bases). Per the germline V gene, CDR1 is SNHLY and CDR2 is FYNNEI. The V and J ends lost 5 bases and 1 base respectively, with 12 bases between them. The CDR3 length is 14 residues. The CDR3 sequence is CASSNRGGSYEQYV. The CDR3 coding sequence is TGTGCCAGCAGTAACAGGGGGGGGTCCTACGAGCAGTACGTC.

The chain recombines TRBV6-5 with TRBJ2-7; tentatively, D is TRBD1 or TRBD2 (5 bases each). Germline-derived CDR1 and CDR2 are MNHEY and SVGAGI. V was pared by 6 bases and J by 2 bases, with 11 bases between. The CDR3 sequence is 13 residues long. CDR3 bases: TGTGCCAGCAGACGGGACGGAACCTACGAGCAGTACGTC. Translated, it gives CASRRDGTYEQYV.

The J gene is TRBJ2-3, the V gene TRBV28; the D gene could be TRBD1 or TRBD2 (6 bases each). Trimming took off 3 bases at V and 1 base at J, with 11 bases between the two ends. The CDR3 sequence is 15 residues long. In germline, CDR1 is MDHEN, CDR2 SYDVKM. The DNA of the CDR3 is TGTGCCAGCAGTTTCTCGGGGGCGGGCACAGATACGCAGTATTTT. The encoded protein is CASSFSGAGTDTQYF.

The chain employs TRBV2 and TRBJ2-2; D may be TRBD2 (7 bases). Germline CDR1 is SNHLY and CDR2 is FYNNEI. The CDR3 extends over 14 amino acids. Trimming removed 7 bases from V and 5 bases from J, with 14 bases in between. DNA of the CDR3: TGTGCCAGCACCCAGGGGAGGGAGACCGGGGAGCTGTTTTTT. Protein: CASTQGRETGELFF.

This chain joins TRBV14 and TRBJ2-1; TRBD1 agrees at 9 bases. After removal of 4 bases from V and 14 bases from J, the junction contained 9 bases not matched to a gene. Germline CDR1 and CDR2: SGHDN and FVKESK. The CDR3 loop spans 13 amino acids. The CDR3 bases are TGTGCCAGCAGCCCTGAGTATGGGACAGGGAAGTTCTTC. Translated, it gives CASSPEYGTGKFF.

The rearrangement uses TRBV11-2 and TRBJ2-7, with D unclear. Germline CDR1 SGHAT, CDR2 FQNNGV. V lost 1 base, J lost 7 bases, and 5 bases lay in between. The CDR3 has 11 residues. The CDR3 reads CASSLVGEQYV. CDR3 nucleotides: TGTGCCAGCAGCTTAGTGGGGGAGCAGTACGTC.

The chain links TRBV29-1 to TRBJ1-3, with D unclear. Germline V gene lookup returns CDR1 SQVTM and CDR2 ANQGSEA. V was shortened by 7 bases and J by 4 bases, with 14 bases between the two germline ends. This CDR3 contains 13 residues. The CDR3 sequence is CSAQTSGGNTIYF. The DNA for the CDR3 is TGCAGCGCCCAAACGTCGGGAGGAAACACCATATATTTT. The entire variable domain, with the rest obtained from reference TRBV29-1 and TRBJ1-3, is as follows: SAVISQKPSRDICQRGTSLTIQCQVDSQVTMMFWYRQQPGQSLTLIATANQGSEATYESGFVIDKFPISRPNLTFSTLTVSNMSPEDSSIYLCSAQTSGGNTIYFGEGSWLTVV.

The chain links TRBV6-5 to TRBJ1-1; TRBD1 agrees at 7 bases. Trimming cost V 7 bases and J 4 bases; bases outside gene matches: 9. The germline V gene encodes CDR1 MNHEY and CDR2 SVGAGI. This CDR3 contains 14 residues. CDR3 in amino acids: CASIDSGQSTEAFF. The CDR3 DNA reads TGTGCCAGCATCGACTCGGGACAGTCCACTGAAGCTTTCTTT.

The sample holds one count of this clone. V usage is TRBV27 and J usage is TRBJ2-1, with no clear D. CDR1 and CDR2 (germline): MNHEY, SMNVEV (reference sequence). The CDR3 sequence is 13 residues long. V was trimmed by 2 bases and J by 9 bases, leaving 11 bases between them. The CDR3 nucleotides are TGTGCCAGCAGTTTAGGGGAATTCGGTGAGCAGTTCTTC. Amino acids: CASSLGEFGEQFF.